Following are 17 T cell receptor beta chains from one sample sequenced in a study of T cells expressing NK-cell markers. TCRdb re-called the 5' RACE reads; every CDR3 protein appears as one record, without DNA. Its clone listing holds roughly 120,000 distinct CDR3 sequences. Sequencing was done on a sample of blood T cells: a sorted CD56 or NKG2C T cell subset, CD4+ or CD8+ T cells, or bulk PBMC T cells (not recorded which). Receptors were obtained from a woman between 18 and 69 years old in good health.

V usage is TRBV19 and J usage is TRBJ2-1; the D call of TRBD2 rests on TCRdb alone, since no DNA is present to check it. The CDR3 runs to 15 residues. The germline gives CDR1 LNHDA, CDR2 SQIVND (reference sequence). CDR3 sequence reads: CASSIYSGRVNEQFF.

The rearrangement joins TRBV7-9 to TRBJ2-7; with no DNA, the TCRdb D assignment of TRBD1 cannot be verified. Germline CDR1 reads SEHNR; CDR2 reads FQNEAQ (reference sequence). The CDR3 spans 16 residues. The CDR3 sequence: CASSSTPTGSWYEQYF.

V gene TRBV4-2 combines with J gene TRBJ2-6; the D call from TCRdb, TRBD1, cannot be confirmed without DNA. The germline gives CDR1 LGHNA, CDR2 YNFKEQ. The CDR3 is 16 amino acids. CDR3 residues: CASSLRDDSGANVLTF.

The chain links TRBV12-3 or TRBV12-4 to TRBJ2-1; TCRdb reports TRBD1, a call that lacks DNA to check it against. The CDR3 has 15 amino acids. The CDR3 sequence is CASSPQGSSYNEQFF.

CDR3 amino acids: CASSPDRNYNEQFF. The V and J genes are TRBV7-8 and TRBJ2-1; the D call from TCRdb, TRBD1, cannot be confirmed without DNA. The CDR3 is 14 amino acids. Germline V gene lookup returns CDR1 SGHVS and CDR2 FQNEAQ. Variable domain in full (rest from reference TRBV7-8 and TRBJ2-1): GAGVSQSPRYKVAKRGQDVALRCDPISGHVSLFWYQQALGQGPEFLTYFQNEAQLDKSGLPSDRFFAERPEGSVSTLKIQRTQQEDSAVYLCASSPDRNYNEQFFGPGTRLTVL.

The V call is TRBV29-1, the J call TRBJ2-3. CDR1 and CDR2 from the germline V gene are SQVTM and ANQGSEA. This CDR3 is built from 13 residues. The CDR3 here is CSVERQLTDTQYF.

CDR3 loop: CASSPPRDGEETQYF. The V and J genes are TRBV3-1 and TRBJ2-5; the D call from TCRdb, TRBD1, cannot be confirmed without DNA. CDR3 length: 15 amino acids. Germline values: CDR1 LGHDT, CDR2 YNNKEL (reference sequence).

The rearrangement uses TRBV25-1 and TRBJ2-1. This CDR3 contains 14 residues. Germline loops: CDR1 MGHDK, CDR2 SYGVNS. This CDR3 reads CASSGPSSYNEQFF. Full variable domain (missing parts from reference TRBV25-1 and TRBJ2-1): EADIYQTPRYLVIGTGKKITLECSQTMGHDKMYWYQQDPGMELHLIHYSYGVNSTEKGDLSSESTVSRIRTEHFPLTLESARPSHTSQYLCASSGPSSYNEQFFGPGTRLTVL.

The J gene is TRBJ2-6, the V gene TRBV29-1; no DNA is available, so the TRBD1 call from TCRdb remains unchecked. CDR1 is SQVTM, CDR2 ANQGSEA, per germline. This CDR3 is built from 19 residues. The CDR3 here is CSARLTGHRPRSGANVLTF.

The rearrangement links TRBV29-1 to TRBJ2-5; the TRBD1 assignment by TCRdb is unverifiable without DNA. CDR1 is SQVTM, CDR2 ANQGSEA, per germline. The CDR3 length is 14 residues. The CDR3 spells CSVEWVKGKETQYF.

CDR3 residues: CSARHGLANEKLFF. V and J are TRBV20-1 and TRBJ1-4. Germline CDR1 is DFQATT and CDR2 is SNEGSKA (reference sequence). This CDR3 is built from 14 residues.

The chain has TRBV12-3 or TRBV12-4 and TRBJ2-7; TCRdb lists TRBD2, though no DNA is available to test this call. The CDR3 is made up of 14 amino acids. The CDR3 spells CASSLVGETYEQYF.

The rearrangement joins TRBV12-3 or TRBV12-4 to TRBJ1-2. This CDR3 is built from 13 residues. The CDR3: CASSLGFMDGYTF.

This chain joins TRBV28 and TRBJ2-5; the TCRdb call, TRBD1, lacks DNA for checking. Germline values: CDR1 MDHEN, CDR2 SYDVKM. The CDR3 loop spans 17 amino acids. The CDR3 loop is CASSFDPDRGYEETQYF.

The J gene is TRBJ2-1, the V gene TRBV20-1; TCRdb returns TRBD2, unconfirmable since there is no DNA. CDR3 size: 14 residues. The germline CDR1 and CDR2 sequences are DFQATT and SNEGSKA (reference sequence). The CDR3 loop is CSARSGTSDNEQFF.

The chain couples TRBV7-6 to TRBJ2-5; TCRdb indicates TRBD2, and absent DNA this call remains unverified. Per the germline V gene, CDR1 is SGHVS and CDR2 is FNYEAQ. The CDR3 runs to 15 residues. CDR3 region: CASSLVLAGQETQYF.

The rearrangement uses TRBV12-3 or TRBV12-4 and TRBJ2-1; TCRdb selects TRBD2, and the lack of DNA leaves this call unchecked. CDR3 length: 15 residues. This chain's CDR3 is CASSPGLAFHNEQFF.